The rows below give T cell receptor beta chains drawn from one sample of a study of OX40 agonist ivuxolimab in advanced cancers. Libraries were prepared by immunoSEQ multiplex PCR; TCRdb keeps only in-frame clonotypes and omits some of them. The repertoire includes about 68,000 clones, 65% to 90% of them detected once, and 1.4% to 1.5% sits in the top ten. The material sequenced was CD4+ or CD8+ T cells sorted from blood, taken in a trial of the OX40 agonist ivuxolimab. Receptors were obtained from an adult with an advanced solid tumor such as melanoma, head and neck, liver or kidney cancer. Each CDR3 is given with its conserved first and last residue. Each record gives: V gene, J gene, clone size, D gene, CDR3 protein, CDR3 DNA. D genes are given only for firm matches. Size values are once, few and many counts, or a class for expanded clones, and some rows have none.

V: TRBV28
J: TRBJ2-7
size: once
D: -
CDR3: CASSSQGGGPILYEQYF
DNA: TGTGCCAGCAGTTCCCAGGGTGGGGGGCCTATTTTATACGAGCAGTACTTC

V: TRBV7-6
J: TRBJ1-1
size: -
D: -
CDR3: CASSQTDNLNTEAFF
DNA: TGTGCCAGCAGCCAAACGGACAACCTGAACACTGAAGCTTTCTTT

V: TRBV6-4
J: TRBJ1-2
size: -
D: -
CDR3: CASSGSEQGRNYGYTF
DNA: TGTGCCAGCAGTGGTTCTGAACAGGGAAGGAACTATGGCTACACCTTC

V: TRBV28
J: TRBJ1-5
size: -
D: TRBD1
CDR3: CASSPGGGDQPQHF
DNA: TGTGCCAGCAGTCCAGGGGGCGGCGATCAGCCCCAGCATTTT

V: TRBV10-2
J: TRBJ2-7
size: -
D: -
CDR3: CASNSGYEQYF
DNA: TGCGCCAGTAACTCGGGATACGAGCAGTACTTC

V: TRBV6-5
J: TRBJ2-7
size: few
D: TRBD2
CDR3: CASRLAGAYEQYF
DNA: TGTGCCAGCAGACTAGCGGGGGCCTACGAGCAGTACTTC

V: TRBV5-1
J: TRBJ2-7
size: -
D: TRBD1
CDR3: CASSYRGPSYEQYF
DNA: TGCGCCAGCAGCTACAGGGGACCCTCTTACGAGCAGTACTTC

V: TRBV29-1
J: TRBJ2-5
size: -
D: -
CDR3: CSVAPLGEETQYF
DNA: TGCAGCGTTGCACCCCTAGGAGAAGAGACCCAGTACTTC

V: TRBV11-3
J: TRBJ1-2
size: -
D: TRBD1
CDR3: CASSGRGGVGYTF
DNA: TGTGCCAGCAGCGGCCGAGGGGGCGTAGGCTACACCTTC

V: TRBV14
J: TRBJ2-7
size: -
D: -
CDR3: CASSQAGGAFQYEQYF
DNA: TGTGCCAGCAGCCAAGCGGGGGGCGCTTTTCAATACGAGCAGTACTTC

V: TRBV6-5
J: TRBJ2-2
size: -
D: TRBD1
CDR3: CASKWTGTTGELFF
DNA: TGTGCCAGCAAATGGACAGGGACCACCGGGGAGCTGTTTTTT

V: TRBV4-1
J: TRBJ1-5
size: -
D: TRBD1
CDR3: CASSEPQGARNQPQHF
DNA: TGCGCCAGCAGCGAACCTCAGGGGGCACGGAATCAGCCCCAGCATTTT

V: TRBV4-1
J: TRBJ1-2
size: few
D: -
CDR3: CASSQDIRTEQGYTF
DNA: TGCGCCAGCAGCCAAGATATCCGGACAGAGCAGGGCTACACCTTC

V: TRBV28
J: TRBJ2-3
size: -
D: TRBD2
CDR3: CASSHGLAGFADTQYF
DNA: TGTGCCAGCAGCCACGGACTAGCGGGGTTTGCAGATACGCAGTATTTT

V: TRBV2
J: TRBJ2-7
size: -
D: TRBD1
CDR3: CASSATRGRQGASEQYF
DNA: TGTGCCAGCAGTGCCACTCGGGGGAGACAGGGGGCGTCCGAGCAGTACTTC

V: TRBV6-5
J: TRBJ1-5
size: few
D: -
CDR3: CASSPARANQPQHF
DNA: TGTGCCAGCAGCCCCGCCCGGGCCAATCAGCCCCAGCATTTT

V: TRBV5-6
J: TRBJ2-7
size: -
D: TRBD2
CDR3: CASSFTSGEQYF
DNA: TGTGCCAGCAGCTTTACTAGCGGGGAGCAGTACTTC

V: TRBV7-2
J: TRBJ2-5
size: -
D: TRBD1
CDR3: CASSRDSQETQYF
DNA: TGTGCCAGCAGCAGGGACAGCCAAGAGACCCAGTACTTC

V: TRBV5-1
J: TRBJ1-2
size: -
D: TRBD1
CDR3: CASSSGQAQVYGYTF
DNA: TGCGCCAGCAGCTCGGGACAGGCCCAGGTCTATGGCTACACCTTC

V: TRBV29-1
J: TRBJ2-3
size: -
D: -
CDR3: CSVPGSLLTDTQYF
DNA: TGCAGCGTTCCCGGGTCCCTCCTCACAGATACGCAGTATTTT

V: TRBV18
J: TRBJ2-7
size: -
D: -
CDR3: CASSLGFDRATYEQYF
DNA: TGTGCCAGCTCACTGGGGTTTGACAGAGCTACCTACGAGCAGTACTTC

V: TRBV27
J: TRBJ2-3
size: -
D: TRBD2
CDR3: CASSLAPFSGGPQDTQYF
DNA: TGTGCCAGCAGTTTAGCCCCTTTTAGCGGGGGGCCCCAAGATACGCAGTATTTT

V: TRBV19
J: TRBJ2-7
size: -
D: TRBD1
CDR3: CASSIAGTGRDEQYF
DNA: TGTGCCAGTAGTATCGCCGGGACAGGGCGAGACGAGCAGTACTTC

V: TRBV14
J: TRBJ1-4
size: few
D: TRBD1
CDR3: CASSLMTGSEKLFF
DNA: TGTGCCAGCAGCCTAATGACAGGGAGTGAAAAACTGTTTTTT

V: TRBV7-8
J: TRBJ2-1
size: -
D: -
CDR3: CASSVRRRSYNEQFF
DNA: TGTGCCAGCAGCGTCCGACGGCGCTCCTACAATGAGCAGTTCTTC

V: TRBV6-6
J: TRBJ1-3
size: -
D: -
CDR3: CASGPSGNTIYF
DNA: TGTGCCAGCGGCCCCTCTGGAAACACCATATATTTT

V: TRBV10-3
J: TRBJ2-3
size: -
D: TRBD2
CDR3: CAITRTSGEGTDTQYF
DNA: TGTGCCATCACACGGACTAGCGGGGAAGGAACAGATACGCAGTATTTT